The 31 T cell receptor beta chains listed next were all sequenced from one sample in a study of OX40 agonist ivuxolimab in advanced cancers. Sequencing was performed with immunoSEQ multiplex PCR; in TCRdb, only in-frame clones are kept and a portion is missing. The table lists approximately 62,000 clones, approximately 91% of them singletons. The source was CD4+ or CD8+ T cells sorted from blood, collected in a trial of the OX40 agonist ivuxolimab. The receptors come from an adult with an advanced solid tumor such as melanoma, head and neck, liver or kidney cancer.

The chain joins TRBV19 to TRBJ1-1; 9 nucleotides line up with TRBD1. The V segment lost 1 base and the J segment 6 bases; nucleotides outside the gene matches: 6. This CDR3 has 15 amino acids. Per the germline V gene, CDR1 is LNHDA and CDR2 is SQIVND (reference sequence). The CDR3 sequence is CASSIAPGQGSEAFF. The DNA of the CDR3 is TGTGCCAGTAGTATAGCCCCGGGACAGGGTTCTGAAGCTTTCTTT.

The chain recombines TRBV7-2 with TRBJ2-1; 7 nucleotides agree with TRBD1. CDR1 is SGHTA, CDR2 FQGNSA, per germline. The CDR3 is 14 residues long. Trimming removed 5 bases from V and 4 bases from J; junction bases left unmatched: 5. CDR3: CASSTQTGYNEQFF. The CDR3 nucleotides read TGTGCCAGCAGCACTCAGACAGGGTACAATGAGCAGTTCTTC.

The chain joins TRBV6-5 to TRBJ1-4, with TRBD1 as a possible D gene (5 bases). The CDR3 runs to 13 residues. V lost 7 bases and J lost 8, with 14 bases in between. From germline, CDR1 is MNHEY and CDR2 SVGAGI. Written as DNA, the CDR3 is TGTGCCAGCAAAGCCCAGGGACTCGAAAAACTGTTTTTT. This encodes CASKAQGLEKLFF.

The chain couples TRBV30 to TRBJ1-5; D is ambiguous. Germline-derived CDR1 and CDR2 are GTSNPN and SVGIG (reference sequence). This CDR3 is built from 11 residues. V lost 0 bases, J lost 7 bases, and 4 bases lay in between. CDR3 DNA: TGTGCCTGGAGTGTGGGCCAGCCCCAGCATTTT. It encodes CAWSVGQPQHF.

The J gene is TRBJ2-1, the V gene TRBV18; 7 bases match TRBD2. Looked up from germline, CDR1 is KGHSH and CDR2 is LQKENI. The CDR3 is 13 amino acids. V shed 7 bases, J shed 6 bases, and the junction held 6 bases outside the gene matches. CDR3 sequence: CASCRDYSNEQFF. In DNA form, the CDR3 reads TGTGCCAGCTGCCGGGACTATTCCAATGAGCAGTTCTTC.

V usage is TRBV28 and J usage is TRBJ2-1, with 11 bases matching TRBD1. Looked up from germline, CDR1 is MDHEN and CDR2 is SYDVKM. This CDR3 has 16 amino acids. The trim removed 5 bases at V and 8 bases at J, leaving 11 bases unmatched. The CDR3 DNA follows: TGTGCCAGCAGTCTTATTAGCGGGACAGGGGGGGATGAGCAGTTCTTC. Translating gives CASSLISGTGGDEQFF.

The chain uses TRBV7-6 and TRBJ1-2, with 7 bases identical to TRBD1. This CDR3 has 14 residues. Trimming took 1 base from V and 3 from J; bases not matched to a gene: 2. Germline CDR1 SGHVS, CDR2 FNYEAQ. CDR3 loop: CASSLGQGHYGYTF. CDR3 nucleotides: TGTGCCAGCAGCTTAGGACAGGGTCACTATGGCTACACCTTC.

In this sample, this clone turned up a few times. The genes are TRBV6-6 and TRBJ1-1; D is possibly TRBD1 (5 bases). The germline V and J ends were trimmed by 0 bases and 6 bases, with 11 bases remaining between them. Germline assignment: CDR1 MNHNY and CDR2 SVGAGI (reference sequence). The CDR3 sequence is 14 residues long. The CDR3 loop is CASSYSQPGSEAFF. The CDR3 DNA reads TGTGCCAGCAGTTACTCTCAACCAGGGTCTGAAGCTTTCTTT.

The chain carries TRBV27 and TRBJ1-1; TRBD1 matches at 11 bases. The CDR3 is 16 amino acids. The trim removed 11 bases at V and 4 bases at J, leaving 15 bases unmatched. Germline CDR1 and CDR2: MNHEY and SMNVEV (reference sequence). CDR3 sequence reads: CASGGGTGGIGTEAFF. The CDR3 DNA reads TGTGCCTCAGGGGGCGGGACAGGGGGTATAGGCACTGAAGCTTTCTTT.

The chain recombines TRBV11-3 with TRBJ2-2, with 9 nucleotides matching TRBD2. Trimming cost V 3 bases and J 4 bases; bases outside gene matches: 0. In germline, CDR1 is SGHNT, CDR2 YENEEA. CDR3 size: 14 residues. CDR3: CASSFSGSTGELFF. The CDR3 DNA sequence: TGTGCCAGCAGCTTTAGCGGGAGCACCGGGGAGCTGTTTTTT.

This rearrangement joins TRBV7-2 to TRBJ1-1, with D maybe TRBD1 (5 bases). CDR3 length: 14 amino acids. The germline V gene has CDR1 SGHTA and CDR2 FQGNSA. Trimming removed 4 bases from V and 1 base from J, with 10 bases in between. The CDR3 here is CASSSGGENTEAFF. The CDR3 nucleotides read TGTGCCAGCAGCTCGGGGGGGGAGAACACTGAAGCTTTCTTT.

The rearrangement links TRBV7-9 to TRBJ1-5, with 7 bases aligning to TRBD1. V gave up 1 base and J gave up 7 bases; unmatched junction bases: 10. Germline-derived CDR1 and CDR2 are SEHNR and FQNEAQ (reference sequence). There are 16 residues in the CDR3. The chain's CDR3 is CASSLDRPGGTQPQHF. The CDR3 bases are TGTGCCAGCAGCTTAGATCGGCCAGGGGGTACGCAGCCCCAGCATTTT.

This chain joins TRBV28 and TRBJ2-1; D gene uncertain. CDR3 size: 15 residues. The germline V and J ends were trimmed by 8 bases and 7 bases, with 21 bases remaining between them. The V gene's germline CDR1 is MDHEN and CDR2 SYDVKM. CDR3 loop: CASHGRSSQGNEQFF. The CDR3 DNA reads TGTGCCAGCCATGGGCGGTCGAGCCAAGGGAATGAGCAGTTCTTC. Together with reference TRBV28 and TRBJ2-1, the CDR3 gives the full variable domain: DVKVTQSSRYLVKRTGEKVFLECVQDMDHENMFWYRQDPGLGLRLIYFSYDVKMKEKGDIPEGYSVSREKKERFSLILESASTNQTSMYLCASHGRSSQGNEQFFGPGTRLTVL.

The chain joins TRBV4-1 to TRBJ2-1, with TRBD1 matching over 9 bases. Germline V CDR1 and CDR2: MGHRA, YSYEKL. The junction had 4 bases not matched to a gene; V was cut back by 3 bases and J by 4 bases. The CDR3 extends over 15 amino acids. In DNA, the CDR3 is TGCGCCAGCAGCCATGGACAGGGGATATACAATGAGCAGTTCTTC. Amino acids: CASSHGQGIYNEQFF.

The rearrangement links TRBV5-1 to TRBJ2-2; 12 bases are shared with TRBD2. Germline trimming cut 4 bases from V and 4 bases from J; bases unmatched to any gene: 17. The CDR3 has 20 amino acids. Germline loops: CDR1 SGHRS, CDR2 YFSETQ. As DNA, the CDR3 is TGCGCCAGCAGCAGGGGGCTAGCGGGAGGGCCGGACCACCGCACCGGGGAGCTGTTTTTT. It specifies CASSRGLAGGPDHRTGELFF.

V and J are TRBV6-5 and TRBJ1-4; D is unclear. There are 13 residues in the CDR3. CDR1 MNHEY and CDR2 SVGAGI come from the germline V gene. The V and J ends lost 7 bases and 0 bases respectively, with 6 bases between them. The CDR3 nucleotides are TGTGCCAGCAAAGCCTCAACTAATGAAAAACTGTTTTTT. This sequence encodes CASKASTNEKLFF.

This chain joins TRBV6-5 and TRBJ2-4; D remains ambiguous. CDR1 MNHEY and CDR2 SVGAGI come from the germline V gene. The V end was cut by 4 bases, the J end by 15 bases, with 16 bases between. The CDR3 runs to 12 residues. The CDR3 loop is CASSSTDTKPYF. CDR3 sequence (DNA): TGTGCCAGCAGTTCGACCGATACGAAACCGTACTTC.

A single count supports this clone. The V gene is TRBV7-6, the J gene TRBJ2-3; D not resolved. V lost 1 base and J 1 base, leaving 6 bases between the germline ends. CDR1 and CDR2 from the germline V gene are SGHVS and FNYEAQ. The CDR3 extends over 14 amino acids. CDR3 loop: CASSLEEGTDTQYF. CDR3 DNA sequence: TGTGCCAGCAGCTTAGAAGAGGGCACAGATACGCAGTATTTT.

V gene TRBV6-5 combines with J gene TRBJ1-1; TRBD1 matches at 8 bases. The CDR3 runs 14 residues. Germline CDR1 and CDR2: MNHEY and SVGAGI. The V and J ends lost 6 bases and 6 bases, in that order; junction bases with no gene match: 9. Here the CDR3 reads CASSSWQGAPEAFF. CDR3 nucleotides: TGTGCCAGCAGCTCCTGGCAGGGGGCTCCTGAAGCTTTCTTT.

This chain joins TRBV5-1 and TRBJ2-3, with TRBD2 matching over 9 bases. The CDR3 length is 18 residues. Trimming removed 0 bases from V and 2 bases from J; junction bases left unmatched: 10. Germline lookup yields CDR1 SGHRS and CDR2 YFSETQ. The CDR3 DNA follows: TGCGCCAGCAGCTTGGTTCCCACTAGCGGGTGGTCCACAGATACGCAGTATTTT. It is translated as CASSLVPTSGWSTDTQYF. Full variable domain (rest looked up from reference TRBV5-1 and TRBJ2-3): KAGVTQTPRYLIKTRGQQVTLSCSPISGHRSVSWYQQTPGQGLQFLFEYFSETQRNKGNFPGRFSGRQFSNSRSEMNVSTLELGDSALYLCASSLVPTSGWSTDTQYFGPGTRLTVL.

CDR3 DNA sequence: TGTGCCAGCAGTTTACCACAGGGTCTAGGCTACACCTTC. Residues: CASSLPQGLGYTF. The V and J genes are TRBV28 and TRBJ1-2, with D possibly being TRBD1 (6 bases). V was trimmed by 2 bases and J by 8 bases, leaving 12 bases between them. Germline values: CDR1 MDHEN, CDR2 SYDVKM. This CDR3 comprises 13 residues.

This chain links TRBV5-1 with TRBJ1-5, with 9 positions matching TRBD1. Germline V gene sequence: CDR1 SGHRS, CDR2 YFSETQ. The CDR3 has 14 residues. The ends lost 4 bases at V and 7 bases at J; junction bases unmatched: 6. Written as DNA, the CDR3 is TGCGCCAGCAGCCCGGGACAGGGTCCCCAGCCCCAGCATTTT. Its translation: CASSPGQGPQPQHF.

J is TRBJ1-1 and V is TRBV5-1; no definite D call. Germline V gene data show CDR1 as SGHRS and CDR2 as YFSETQ. V lost 0 bases, J lost 8 bases, and 11 bases lay in between. The CDR3 loop spans 13 amino acids. CDR3 DNA sequence: TGCGCCAGCAGCTTGGCCGGCCGTGAGGAAGCTTTCTTT. This encodes CASSLAGREEAFF.

The chain is built from TRBV19 and TRBJ1-1; D not certain. Germline V lookup: CDR1 LNHDA, CDR2 SQIVND (reference sequence). The CDR3 is 14 amino acids. V shed 7 bases and J shed 0 bases, with 12 bases lying between them. This chain's CDR3 is CASKEGQMNTEAFF. The CDR3 DNA sequence: TGTGCCAGTAAGGAAGGCCAGATGAACACTGAAGCTTTCTTT.

The rearrangement joins TRBV10-3 to TRBJ2-7; TRBD1 agrees at 9 bases. J was trimmed by 0 bases and V by 4 bases; bases with no gene match: 7. The CDR3 sequence is 16 residues long. CDR1 is ENHRY, CDR2 SYGVKD, per germline. Written as DNA, the CDR3 is TGTGCCATCAGTGTAGACAGGGGGTCAGTCTCCTACGAGCAGTACTTC. The encoded protein is CAISVDRGSVSYEQYF.

The chain joins TRBV29-1 to TRBJ2-1; D unclear. The CDR3 has 14 amino acids. Trimming left V 6 bases short and J 7 bases short, with 19 bases between. From germline, CDR1 is SQVTM and CDR2 ANQGSEA. In DNA form, the CDR3 reads TGCAGCGTCAGCAGCCCCGGGCTACGGAATGAGCAGTTCTTC. Protein: CSVSSPGLRNEQFF.

In this sample, this clone turned up once. The DNA of the CDR3 is TGTGCCAGCAGTCTCTGGGTGAATGGCTACACCTTC. Amino acids: CASSLWVNGYTF. The rearrangement joins TRBV5-6 to TRBJ1-2, with no clear D. The CDR3 sequence is 12 residues long. V lost 5 bases to trimming and J lost 6 bases, with 11 bases between them. Germline-derived CDR1 and CDR2 are SGHDT and YYEEEE.

The CDR3 is CASSPGTLPGYTF. The CDR3 DNA sequence: TGTGCCAGCAGCCCCGGGACATTGCCCGGCTACACCTTC. The J gene is TRBJ1-2, the V gene TRBV6-6, with D possibly matching TRBD1 (6 bases). CDR1 and CDR2 (germline): MNHNY, SVGAGI (reference sequence). Deletions cut 6 bases from V and 8 bases from J, with 16 bases between. The CDR3 loop spans 13 amino acids.

The rearrangement joins TRBV5-5 to TRBJ1-5; D perhaps matches TRBD1 (6 bases). Germline values: CDR1 SGHKS, CDR2 YYEKEE (reference sequence). V was cut by 0 bases and J by 2 bases, with 12 bases left in between. The CDR3 spans 16 residues. CDR3 DNA sequence: TGTGCCAGCAGCTTGGCGAGCGCAGGGGGCAATCAGCCCCAGCATTTT. Its protein is CASSLASAGGNQPQHF.

There are a few counts of this clone. The CDR3 DNA reads TGCGCCAGCAGTCGGACCCTATCCTACAATGAGCAGTTCTTC. Protein: CASSRTLSYNEQFF. V usage is TRBV10-1 and J usage is TRBJ2-1, with D unresolved. Germline CDR1 and CDR2: WNHNN and SYGVQD (reference sequence). This CDR3 spans 14 amino acids. V lost 5 bases and J 1 base, leaving 9 bases between the germline ends.

The CDR3 DNA reads TGTGCCAGCAGCCCGACAGGGAGCGCCGGCGAGCAGTACTTC. Residues: CASSPTGSAGEQYF. This sequence joins TRBV6-4 and TRBJ2-7, with 7 bases identical to TRBD1. The CDR3 consists of 14 residues. From germline, CDR1 is MRHNA and CDR2 SNTAGT. V dropped 6 bases and J dropped 6; count of bases not matched to a gene: 11.